This passage covers 28 T cell receptor beta chains from one sample sequenced in a study of T cells in Graves' hyperthyroidism and ophthalmopathy. From RNA transcripts, TCR beta CDR3 regions were amplified. The TCR CDR3 first-round RT-PCR relied on the HTBI primer set. Via MiXCR, TCRdb re-called the multiplex PCR reads, giving one row per CDR3 protein. The sample consists of approximately 270,000 distinct CDR3 sequences, roughly 15% of them appearing once. Sequenced material: blood. The receptor set was obtained from a woman in her forties with Graves' hyperthyroidism that later progressed to Graves' ophthalmopathy.

This clonotype was seen repeatedly, ten times or more. The chain joins TRBV14 to TRBJ1-2; a possible D gene is TRBD1 (5 bases). Looked up from germline, CDR1 is SGHDN and CDR2 is FVKESK. Trimming removed 1 base from V and 7 bases from J, with 10 bases in between. The CDR3 spans 13 residues. The CDR3 loop reads CASSQARQFGYTF. The CDR3 DNA sequence: TGTGCCAGCAGCCAAGCCCGACAGTTTGGCTACACCTTC. Filled out from reference TRBV14 and TRBJ1-2, the complete variable domain reads EAGVTQFPSHSVIEKGQTVTLRCDPISGHDNLYWYRRVMGKEIKFLLHFVKESKQDESGMPNNRFLAERTGGTYSTLKVQPAELEDSGVYFCASSQARQFGYTFGSGTRLTVV.

In this sample, this clonotype turned up a few times. J is TRBJ1-3 and V is TRBV11-2; D gene ambiguous. The CDR3 contains 13 residues. The germline gives CDR1 SGHAT, CDR2 FQNNGV. With 8 bases removed from V and 4 bases from J, the gap between germline ends came to 12 bases. This CDR3 is CASGPLQGNTIYF. The CDR3 nucleotides are TGTGCCAGCGGCCCCCTCCAAGGAAACACCATATATTTT.

This clonotype has ten or more counts. The rearrangement links TRBV3-1 to TRBJ2-7; D is ambiguous. The V end was cut by 3 bases, the J end by 4 bases, with 10 bases between. Germline values: CDR1 LGHDT, CDR2 YNNKEL (reference sequence). The CDR3 covers 13 residues. CDR3 residues: CASSHPPMYEQYF. The CDR3 DNA is TGTGCCAGCAGCCATCCCCCCATGTACGAGCAGTACTTC.

The V and J genes are TRBV4-2 and TRBJ1-5, with a weak D call TRBD1 (6 bases). The assigned J gene may be wrong: the sequence end matches TRBJ2-3 better. Germline-derived CDR1 and CDR2 are LGHNA and YNFKEQ. The CDR3 length is 16 residues. The CDR3 DNA reads TGTGCCAGCAGCCAATTCACAGGGATTCAAGATCAGCCCCAGTATTTT. This translates into CASSQFTGIQDQPQYF.

This clonotype turned up a few times. The chain has TRBV28 and TRBJ2-2; 10 bases match TRBD1. This CDR3 is 19 amino acids long. V trimming: 6 bases; J trimming: 2 bases; junction bases outside the gene matches: 15. Germline V gene sequence: CDR1 MDHEN, CDR2 SYDVKM. The CDR3 nucleotides read TGTGCCAGCAGCCCAAGGGACAGGGGATGTTGTAGCAACACCGGGGAGCTGTTTTTT. It encodes CASSPRDRGCCSNTGELFF.

This clonotype has more than one count but fewer than ten. This may arise from a read error, as a much more abundant clone is one base away. The gene calls are TRBV6-1 and TRBJ2-5; weak D call: TRBD2 (5 bases). Trimming shortened V by 10 bases and J by 3 bases, and 18 bases separated the two germline ends. CDR3 length equals 14 residues. CDR1 and CDR2 from the germline V gene are MNHNS and SASEGT. The CDR3 reads CATTARGMEETQYF. The CDR3 DNA reads TGTGCCACCACAGCGAGAGGGATGGAAGAGACCCAGTACTTC.

Points on this clonotype: A much larger clone lies a single base off, so this may be a read error. The chain uses TRBV19 and TRBJ2-2; D may be TRBD2 (6 bases). CDR3 size: 15 residues. Germline-derived CDR1 and CDR2 are LNHDA and SQIVND (reference sequence). The CDR3 sequence: CASSIGGLNAGELFF. In nucleotides, the CDR3 is TGTGCCAGTAGTATCGGGGGTTTGAACGCCGGGGAGCTGTTTTTT.

This clonotype appeared many times. The chain links TRBV7-9 to TRBJ2-1; D call uncertain. The ends were cut back, 5 bases at V and 4 bases at J, with 12 bases in the middle. This CDR3 has 14 amino acids. Germline CDR1 and CDR2: SEHNR and FQNEAQ (reference sequence). CDR3 DNA sequence: TGTGCCAGCAGCGACCCCCGAGCGTACAATGAGCAGTTCTTC. It translates to CASSDPRAYNEQFF.

In this sample, this clonotype turned up many times. The V call is TRBV5-1, the J call TRBJ1-5, with D unresolved. Trimming removed 4 bases from V and 6 bases from J, with 8 bases in between. CDR3 length: 12 amino acids. From germline, CDR1 is SGHRS and CDR2 YFSETQ. The CDR3 is CASSADGQPQHF. The CDR3 DNA reads TGCGCCAGCAGCGCTGATGGTCAGCCCCAGCATTTT. Drawing the rest from reference TRBV5-1 and TRBJ1-5, the complete variable domain is KAGVTQTPRYLIKTRGQQVTLSCSPISGHRSVSWYQQTPGQGLQFLFEYFSETQRNKGNFPGRFSGRQFSNSRSEMNVSTLELGDSALYLCASSADGQPQHFGDGTRLSIL.

This clonotype was seen a few times. This CDR3 is CAISADLGQGATEAFF. Here the CDR3 DNA reads TGTGCCATCAGTGCCGACCTTGGACAGGGGGCTACTGAAGCTTTCTTT. V usage is TRBV10-3 and J usage is TRBJ1-1, with TRBD1 matching 11 bases. V trimming: 4 bases; J trimming: 5 bases; junction bases outside the gene matches: 9. The CDR3 spans 16 residues. Germline assignment: CDR1 ENHRY and CDR2 SYGVKD.

This clonotype was picked up a small number of times. The CDR3 reads CASSVEGGGGETQYF. The DNA for the CDR3 is TGTGCCAGCAGCGTAGAGGGCGGGGGAGGAGAGACCCAGTACTTC. The rearrangement joins TRBV9 to TRBJ2-5; 7 nucleotides match TRBD2. Germline CDR1 SGDLS, CDR2 YYNGEE. The CDR3 totals 15 residues. Unmatched junction bases numbered 6, after V lost 0 bases and J lost 4 bases. The variable domain in full, with the rest retrieved from reference TRBV9 and TRBJ2-5, is DSGVTQTPKHLITATGQRVTLRCSPRSGDLSVYWYQQSLDQGLQFLIQYYNGEERAKGNILERFSAQQFPDLHSELNLSSLELGDSALYFCASSVEGGGGETQYFGPGTRLLVL.

This clonotype came up many times. V usage is TRBV20-1 and J usage is TRBJ1-3, with D hard to call. Germline V gene lookup returns CDR1 DFQATT and CDR2 SNEGSKA (reference sequence). V dropped 0 bases and J dropped 2 bases, with 8 bases sitting between them. The CDR3 covers 14 residues. The CDR3 DNA reads TGCAGTGCTAGAGAGGCGATTCCTGGAAACACCATATATTTT. Residues: CSAREAIPGNTIYF.

This clonotype showed up many times. The J gene is TRBJ1-1, the V gene TRBV7-3; D is unclear. This CDR3 is built from 13 residues. Germline CDR1 reads SGHTA; CDR2 reads FQGTGA. The V and J ends lost 3 bases and 1 base respectively, with 6 bases between them. Written as DNA, the CDR3 is TGTGCCAGCAGCTTCCGCCCGAACACTGAAGCTTTCTTT. Protein product: CASSFRPNTEAFF.

At least ten counts were recorded for this clonotype. The chain recombines TRBV6-1 with TRBJ2-3; D is undetermined. Trimming took off 5 bases at V and 6 bases at J, with 9 bases between the two ends. The CDR3 consists of 12 residues. The germline gives CDR1 MNHNS, CDR2 SASEGT. CDR3 loop: CASSSLLDTQYF. The DNA for the CDR3 is TGTGCCAGCAGTTCCCTTCTGGATACGCAGTATTTT.

As concerns this clonotype: It may be a read error: a sequence one base away is much more abundant. The final CDR3 position lacks the conserved phenylalanine or tryptophan, pointing to a likely read error. The rearrangement links TRBV12-3 or TRBV12-4 to TRBJ1-5; possibly TRBD1 for D (6 bases). With 2 bases removed from V and 2 bases from J, the gap between germline ends came to 13 bases. This CDR3 is 16 amino acids long. This CDR3 reads CASSLSRDRRNQPQHL. In DNA form, the CDR3 reads TGTGCCAGCAGTTTATCTCGAGACAGGCGCAATCAGCCCCAGCATCTT.

This clonotype was recorded many times. The J gene is TRBJ2-7, the V gene TRBV5-1; 9 bases line up with TRBD2. In germline, CDR1 is SGHRS, CDR2 YFSETQ. This CDR3 has 17 residues. V lost 1 base and J lost 1; bases outside the gene matches: 9. Written as DNA, the CDR3 is TGCGCCAGCAGCTTGTCCTTCGGTAGCGGGAGTTCCTACGAGCAGTACTTC. Its protein product is CASSLSFGSGSSYEQYF.

This clonotype showed up many times. The junction and the germline gene differ at one end; a read error may be behind it. The chain joins TRBV5-1 to TRBJ2-2; 7 bases line up with TRBD2. Germline CDR1 SGHRS, CDR2 YFSETQ. The CDR3 contains 15 residues. CDR3 sequence: CASTLRGKDTGELFF. The CDR3 DNA reads as TGCGCCAGCACCTTGCGGGGGAAGGACACCGGGGAGCTGTTTTTT. The full variable domain, completed using reference TRBV5-1 and TRBJ2-2, is KAGVTQTPRYLIKTRGQQVTLSCSPISGHRSVSWYQQTPGQGLQFLFEYFSETQRNKGNFPGRFSGRQFSNSRSEMNVSTLELGDSALYLCASTLRGKDTGELFFGEGSRLTVL.

This clonotype was seen ten or more times. This chain joins TRBV9 and TRBJ2-1; D is undetermined. With 0 bases removed from V and 4 bases from J, the gap between germline ends came to 11 bases. The CDR3 extends over 15 amino acids. CDR1 SGDLS and CDR2 YYNGEE come from the germline V gene. The CDR3 DNA is TGTGCCAGCAGCGTAGACGGTTTAGCTTACAATGAGCAGTTCTTC. Its protein product is CASSVDGLAYNEQFF. Full variable domain (missing parts from reference TRBV9 and TRBJ2-1): DSGVTQTPKHLITATGQRVTLRCSPRSGDLSVYWYQQSLDQGLQFLIQYYNGEERAKGNILERFSAQQFPDLHSELNLSSLELGDSALYFCASSVDGLAYNEQFFGPGTRLTVL.

This clonotype occurred a few times. The rearrangement joins TRBV6-1 to TRBJ1-5; D remains unclear. This CDR3 region has 14 residues. Trimming took off 6 bases at V and 0 bases at J, with 9 bases between the two ends. In germline, CDR1 is MNHNS, CDR2 SASEGT. The CDR3 DNA sequence: TGTGCCAGCAGCGTCGGAGATAGCAATCAGCCCCAGCATTTT. Protein: CASSVGDSNQPQHF.

Details on this clonotype: A read error is possible here, since a much larger clone lies one base away. V usage is TRBV20-1 and J usage is TRBJ2-1; 8 nucleotides match TRBD2. CDR3 length: 12 amino acids. Germline V gene sequence: CDR1 DFQATT, CDR2 SNEGSKA (reference sequence). The ends lost 5 bases at V and 10 bases at J; junction bases unmatched: 7. CDR3 nucleotide sequence: TGCAGTGCTCGGGGGGGGGGGCCCGAGCAGTTCTTC. This codes for CSARGGGPEQFF.

The sample holds a few counts of this clonotype. The chain joins TRBV19 to TRBJ1-2; the match to TRBD1 covers 8 bases. J gave up 5 bases and V 5 bases, and 16 bases lay outside the gene matches. Germline V lookup: CDR1 LNHDA, CDR2 SQIVND (reference sequence). The CDR3 totals 17 residues. CDR3 in amino acids: CASSVPDRDLLEYGYTF. DNA for the CDR3: TGTGCCAGTAGTGTGCCGGACAGGGACTTATTGGAGTATGGCTACACCTTC.

This clonotype was counted many times. V is TRBV12-3 or TRBV12-4 and J is TRBJ2-1; a possible D gene is TRBD2 (5 bases). V lost 8 bases and J lost 10, with 6 bases in between. The CDR3 extends over 9 amino acids. CDR3 nucleotides: TGTGCCAGCGGGAGAGAGCAGTTCTTC. Amino acid sequence: CASGREQFF.

This clonotype was seen many times. This chain links TRBV30 with TRBJ1-1; D gene uncertain. V was cut by 5 bases and J by 0 bases, with 7 bases left in between. CDR1 GTSNPN and CDR2 SVGIG come from the germline V gene (reference sequence). The CDR3 covers 12 residues. The CDR3 sequence is CAWVLMNTEAFF. The DNA of the CDR3 is TGTGCCTGGGTTCTTATGAACACTGAAGCTTTCTTT.

This clonotype was counted many times. The chain couples TRBV7-2 to TRBJ2-3; TRBD2 aligns across 10 bases. Germline V gene lookup returns CDR1 SGHTA and CDR2 FQGNSA. CDR3 size: 17 residues. V was clipped by 4 bases and J by 5 bases; unmatched bases: 12. CDR3 sequence (DNA): TGTGCCAGCAGCTCCAGCGGGAGGGCCTCATTTGTAGATACGCAGTATTTT. As protein: CASSSSGRASFVDTQYF.

This clonotype occurred many times. The rearrangement links TRBV7-2 to TRBJ2-7; perhaps TRBD1 as D (6 bases). CDR1 and CDR2 (germline): SGHTA, FQGNSA. Trimming took off 5 bases at V and 4 bases at J, with 18 bases between the two ends. The CDR3 sequence is 15 residues long. For the CDR3, the DNA is TGTGCCAGCAGCCCCATGGGGGCTTGGCTTTACGAGCAGTACTTC. Translating it yields CASSPMGAWLYEQYF.

This clonotype was seen at least ten times. The chain couples TRBV11-2 to TRBJ1-3; 7 bases fit TRBD1. The germline V gene encodes CDR1 SGHAT and CDR2 FQNNGV. The CDR3 contains 17 residues. V lost 3 bases to trimming and J lost 3 bases; unmatched junction nucleotides: 11. CDR3 in amino acids: CASSFYAGTESGNTIYF. Here the CDR3 DNA reads TGTGCCAGCAGCTTTTACGCCGGGACAGAAAGTGGAAACACCATATATTTT.

This clonotype was detected many times. The chain combines TRBV6-1 with TRBJ1-1; 7 bases map to TRBD1. CDR1 is MNHNS and CDR2 is SASEGT in the germline V gene. The junction had 6 bases not matched to a gene; V was cut back by 10 bases and J by 7 bases. CDR3 length equals 11 residues. The CDR3 DNA sequence: TGTGCCACCTTGTACAGGGGTGAAGCTTTCTTT. Translation: CATLYRGEAFF.

This clonotype was seen repeatedly, ten times or more. The chain is built from TRBV11-3 and TRBJ2-5; possibly TRBD2 for D (5 bases). The CDR3 is 14 amino acids. The V gene's germline CDR1 is SGHNT and CDR2 YENEEA. Trimming shortened V by 5 bases and J by 5 bases, and 15 bases separated the two germline ends. CDR3 protein: CASSKSGLEETQYF. The CDR3 bases are TGTGCCAGCAGCAAATCCGGACTGGAGGAGACCCAGTACTTC.